These 27 T cell receptor beta chains share one sample of origin, sequenced in a study of cytomegalovirus exposure and HLA in healthy donors. Amplification used 60 Vbeta primers and 13 Jbeta primers. The assay was immunoSEQ multiplex PCR, and TCRdb's table has in-frame clones only and misses some. The data hold about 78,000 clones, with around 70% observed a single time. The material sequenced was PBMCs. The receptors come from a woman between 40 and 50 years old in good health and CMV-seropositive.

This clone was detected a few times. The CDR3: CASSLGLATDTQYF. CDR3 sequence (DNA): TGCGCCAGCAGCTTGGGACTAGCCACAGATACGCAGTATTTT. This chain links TRBV5-1 with TRBJ2-3; 7 bases match TRBD2. The CDR3 length is 14 residues. The germline gives CDR1 SGHRS, CDR2 YFSETQ. Trimming at V came to 0 bases and at J to 2 bases, leaving 0 bases not matched to a gene.

The V call is TRBV5-1, the J call TRBJ2-2; D is perhaps TRBD2 (6 bases). This CDR3 has 13 residues. CDR1 is SGHRS, CDR2 YFSETQ, per germline. The V gene lost 4 bases and the J gene lost 5 bases, with 9 bases spanning the gap. The CDR3 loop is CASSTGDTGELFF. CDR3 DNA: TGCGCCAGCAGCACGGGGGATACCGGGGAGCTGTTTTTT.

The gene calls are TRBV25-1 and TRBJ1-3; possible D gene TRBD1, 6 bases. V dropped 8 bases and J dropped 1 base, with 6 bases sitting between them. The CDR3 contains 12 residues. Germline V gives CDR1 MGHDK, CDR2 SYGVNS. CDR3 amino acids: CASQGSGNTIYF. CDR3 DNA sequence: TGTGCCAGCCAGGGGTCTGGAAACACCATATATTTT. Supplemented by reference TRBV25-1 and TRBJ1-3, the full variable domain reads EADIYQTPRYLVIGTGKKITLECSQTMGHDKMYWYQQDPGMELHLIHYSYGVNSTEKGDLSSESTVSRIRTEHFPLTLESARPSHTSQYLCASQGSGNTIYFGEGSWLTVV.

The genes are TRBV19 and TRBJ1-1; D is possibly TRBD1 (5 bases). Germline V CDR1 and CDR2: LNHDA, SQIVND (reference sequence). The CDR3 covers 16 residues. V lost 4 bases and J 4 bases, leaving 19 bases between the germline ends. CDR3 DNA sequence: TGTGCCAGTAGTAACCAGGGAATTGGCCTTAGCACTGAAGCTTTCTTT. It yields the protein CASSNQGIGLSTEAFF.

The chain uses TRBV7-9 and TRBJ1-1, with D unresolved. This CDR3 has 10 residues. Germline CDR1 SEHNR, CDR2 FQNEAQ (reference sequence). V lost 3 bases and J 8 bases, leaving 4 bases between the germline ends. DNA for the CDR3: TGTGCCAGCAGCTTCGTCGAAGCTTTCTTT. It translates to CASSFVEAFF.

The rearrangement links TRBV7-9 to TRBJ1-5; unclear D gene. Germline V gene data show CDR1 as SEHNR and CDR2 as FQNEAQ (reference sequence). The length of the CDR3 is 13 residues. V dropped 2 bases and J dropped 5 bases, with 7 bases sitting between them. CDR3 DNA sequence: TGTGCCAGCAGCTTAAGCCGGGATCAGCCCCAGCATTTT. Its protein is CASSLSRDQPQHF. The complete variable domain, with remaining parts taken from reference TRBV7-9 and TRBJ1-5, reads DTGVSQNPRHKITKRGQNVTFRCDPISEHNRLYWYRQTLGQGPEFLTYFQNEAQLEKSRLLSDRFSAERPKGSFSTLEIQRTEQGDSAMYLCASSLSRDQPQHFGDGTRLSIL.

The J gene is TRBJ1-4, the V gene TRBV7-9; a possible D gene is TRBD1 (5 bases). The CDR3 consists of 15 residues. Trimming removed 5 bases at V and 4 bases at J, with 14 bases between. Germline lookup yields CDR1 SEHNR and CDR2 FQNEAQ (reference sequence). As DNA, the CDR3 is TGTGCCAGCAGCCCCTCGGGGGGGTTTAATGAAAAACTGTTTTTT. As protein: CASSPSGGFNEKLFF.

The chain carries TRBV7-8 and TRBJ1-1; D perhaps matches TRBD1 (6 bases). V shed 8 bases and J shed 1 base, with 11 bases lying between them. The CDR3 totals 13 residues. Germline CDR1 and CDR2: SGHVS and FQNEAQ. The CDR3 sequence is CASLRTANTEAFF. CDR3 DNA: TGTGCCAGCTTAAGGACAGCGAACACTGAAGCTTTCTTT.

The rearrangement uses TRBV7-2 and TRBJ1-5; TRBD1 is a possible D gene (5 bases). The CDR3 is 15 amino acids. With 5 bases removed from V and 8 bases from J, the gap between germline ends came to 19 bases. The germline CDR1 and CDR2 sequences are SGHTA and FQGNSA. The CDR3 DNA reads as TGTGCCAGCAGCCCCCGGATGGGGGGTTCGGAGCCCCAGCATTTT. This gives the protein CASSPRMGGSEPQHF.

This clone turned up a few times. V gene TRBV4-1 combines with J gene TRBJ2-7, with TRBD1 identical over 7 bases. Germline-derived CDR1 and CDR2 are MGHRA and YSYEKL. The CDR3 is 18 residues long. The V segment lost 1 base and the J segment 0 bases; nucleotides outside the gene matches: 12. The CDR3 bases are TGCGCCAGCAGCCAAGGGGTACAGGGGCAAAGAAGCTCCTACGAGCAGTACTTC. Translated: CASSQGVQGQRSSYEQYF.

This clone has only a few counts. This chain uses TRBV4-1 with TRBJ2-5, with 9 bases aligning to TRBD2. The V and J ends lost 3 bases and 1 base, in that order; junction bases with no gene match: 3. Germline loops: CDR1 MGHRA, CDR2 YSYEKL. CDR3 length: 15 amino acids. This CDR3 reads CASSHEAGGQETQYF. CDR3 in DNA: TGCGCCAGCAGCCACGAAGCGGGGGGCCAAGAGACCCAGTACTTC.

V is TRBV6-5 and J is TRBJ1-1, with 8 bases matching TRBD1. V was pared by 5 bases and J by 5 bases, with 4 bases of the junction left unmatched. CDR1 and CDR2 (germline): MNHEY, SVGAGI. The CDR3 length is 13 residues. This CDR3 reads CASSRQGRTEAFF. CDR3 bases: TGTGCCAGCAGTCGACAGGGGAGGACTGAAGCTTTCTTT.

J is TRBJ2-7 and V is TRBV10-3, with a tentative D call TRBD1 (5 bases). Trimming took off 6 bases at V and 3 bases at J, with 18 bases between the two ends. CDR3 length: 15 amino acids. Germline CDR1 ENHRY, CDR2 SYGVKD. In DNA form, the CDR3 reads TGTGCCATCAGCGTGGGGCCTAGGCAGAACTACGAGCAGTACTTC. Amino acid sequence: CAISVGPRQNYEQYF.

This chain links TRBV30 with TRBJ2-4; D might be TRBD1 (7 bases). There are 19 residues in the CDR3. The germline V and J ends were trimmed by 0 bases and 0 bases, with 21 bases remaining between them. Germline V CDR1 and CDR2: GTSNPN, SVGIG (reference sequence). The CDR3 reads CAWSVVRGTVKLAKNIQYF. For the CDR3, the DNA is TGTGCCTGGAGTGTAGTCCGCGGGACAGTTAAGCTAGCCAAAAACATTCAGTACTTC. Drawing the rest from reference TRBV30 and TRBJ2-4, the complete variable domain is SQTIHQWPATLVQPVGSPLSLECTVEGTSNPNLYWYRQAAGRGLQLLFYSVGIGQISSEVPQNLSASRPQDRQFILSSKKLLLSDSGFYLCAWSVVRGTVKLAKNIQYFGAGTRLSVL.

Here the CDR3 DNA reads TGTGCCAGCAGTAACTACAGGGAGGGCTACACCTTC. Translation: CASSNYREGYTF. This chain links TRBV28 with TRBJ1-2; D may be TRBD1 (6 bases). Germline CDR1 and CDR2: MDHEN and SYDVKM. The CDR3 consists of 12 residues. Trimming removed 5 bases from V and 8 bases from J, with 12 bases in between.

This clone appeared a few times. V usage is TRBV28 and J usage is TRBJ1-1; 9 bases agree with TRBD1. CDR1 is MDHEN and CDR2 is SYDVKM in the germline V gene. The CDR3 contains 14 residues. With V trimmed by 3 bases and J by 2 bases, 1 base remained unmatched. The DNA for the CDR3 is TGTGCCAGCAGTTTGGGACAGGGTAACACTGAAGCTTTCTTT. Residues: CASSLGQGNTEAFF.

The V call is TRBV10-3, the J call TRBJ2-3; TRBD2 might be the D (5 bases). Germline assignment: CDR1 ENHRY and CDR2 SYGVKD. Trimming shortened V by 6 bases and J by 0 bases, and 13 bases separated the two germline ends. CDR3 length equals 15 residues. The CDR3 sequence is CAIRGDASSTDTQYF. The CDR3 DNA follows: TGTGCCATCAGGGGAGACGCGTCTAGCACAGATACGCAGTATTTT.

This clone was seen a single time. The chain couples TRBV5-4 to TRBJ2-5, with D unresolved. Germline CDR1 reads SGHNT; CDR2 reads YYREEE (reference sequence). This CDR3 is built from 12 residues. Trimming shortened V by 2 bases and J by 5 bases, and 7 bases separated the two germline ends. This CDR3 is CASSFSGETQYF. The DNA for the CDR3 is TGTGCCAGCAGCTTTTCCGGTGAGACCCAGTACTTC. The entire variable domain, with the rest obtained from reference TRBV5-4 and TRBJ2-5, is as follows: ETGVTQSPTHLIKTRGQQVTLRCSSQSGHNTVSWYQQALGQGPQFIFQYYREEENGRGNFPPRFSGLQFPNYSSELNVNALELDDSALYLCASSFSGETQYFGPGTRLLVL.

This chain joins TRBV11-2 and TRBJ1-2; 7 bases agree with TRBD1. Germline V lookup: CDR1 SGHAT, CDR2 FQNNGV. This CDR3 spans 16 amino acids. V lost 1 base to trimming and J lost 5 bases; unmatched junction nucleotides: 10. CDR3 sequence reads: CASSLGDSASEYGYTF. The CDR3 DNA follows: TGTGCCAGCAGCTTAGGGGACAGTGCCTCGGAGTATGGCTACACCTTC.

This clone turned up a few times. The CDR3 here is CASSVAAYGYTF. The CDR3 nucleotides read TGTGCCAGCAGTGTCGCGGCCTATGGCTACACCTTC. The V and J genes are TRBV6-1 and TRBJ1-2, with no clear D. V lost 4 bases and J lost 4, with 7 bases in between. The CDR3 is 12 amino acids. CDR1 is MNHNS, CDR2 SASEGT, per germline.

The chain couples TRBV5-1 to TRBJ2-1, with 11 bases aligning to TRBD1. The V gene's germline CDR1 is SGHRS and CDR2 YFSETQ. V was clipped by 2 bases and J by 4 bases; unmatched bases: 2. There are 15 residues in the CDR3. The CDR3 reads CASSLGTGGYNEQFF. The CDR3 DNA is TGCGCCAGCAGCTTAGGGACAGGGGGATACAATGAGCAGTTCTTC.

The chain employs TRBV10-3 and TRBJ1-2; D is ambiguous. V was cut by 3 bases and J by 0 bases, with 5 bases left in between. The germline V gene has CDR1 ENHRY and CDR2 SYGVKD. The CDR3 contains 13 residues. CDR3 amino acids: CAISEEANYGYTF. The DNA for the CDR3 is TGTGCCATCAGTGAAGAGGCTAACTATGGCTACACCTTC.

V usage is TRBV12-5 and J usage is TRBJ2-7; maybe TRBD1 (5 bases). This CDR3 has 15 residues. Germline CDR1 reads LGHNT; CDR2 reads FRNRAP. Trimming left V 2 bases short and J 2 bases short, with 13 bases between. In nucleotides, the CDR3 is TGTGCTAGTGGTTTGACCTCAACAGGAGCCTACGAGCAGTACTTC. Translation gives CASGLTSTGAYEQYF.

Concerning this clone: One junction end disagrees with the germline gene, perhaps due to a read error. This chain connects TRBV5-4 to TRBJ2-7, with D perhaps TRBD1 (6 bases). The CDR3 is 16 residues long. Germline-derived CDR1 and CDR2 are SGHNT and YYREEE (reference sequence). CDR3 region: CVSSSTGTRSSYEQYF. CDR3 in DNA: TGTGTCAGCAGCTCGACCGGGACACGGAGCTCCTACGAGCAGTACTTC.

The chain links TRBV9 to TRBJ2-3, with 12 bases identical to TRBD2. The CDR3 length is 16 residues. CDR1 SGDLS and CDR2 YYNGEE come from the germline V gene. With 4 bases clipped from V and 2 bases from J, the junction kept 5 bases outside the gene matches. As DNA, the CDR3 is TGTGCCAGCAGCTCAAGGACTAGCGGGGACACAGATACGCAGTATTTT. It yields the protein CASSSRTSGDTDTQYF. Full variable domain (missing parts from reference TRBV9 and TRBJ2-3): DSGVTQTPKHLITATGQRVTLRCSPRSGDLSVYWYQQSLDQGLQFLIQYYNGEERAKGNILERFSAQQFPDLHSELNLSSLELGDSALYFCASSSRTSGDTDTQYFGPGTRLTVL.

The chain combines TRBV5-4 with TRBJ1-6; TRBD1 matches at 8 bases. There are 13 residues in the CDR3. With 3 bases clipped from V and 11 bases from J, the junction kept 4 bases outside the gene matches. Germline values: CDR1 SGHNT, CDR2 YYREEE (reference sequence). CDR3 nucleotide sequence: TGTGCCAGCAGCTGGGGGACAGGAACACCCCTCCACTTT. It encodes CASSWGTGTPLHF.

This clone turned up a few times. The rearrangement links TRBV7-8 to TRBJ1-4; 9 bases agree with TRBD1. The CDR3 runs 15 residues. Germline lookup yields CDR1 SGHVS and CDR2 FQNEAQ. Trimming cost V 5 bases and J 6 bases; bases outside gene matches: 7. Here the CDR3 reads CASSEHRDRDEKLFF. CDR3 sequence (DNA): TGTGCCAGCAGCGAACACCGGGACAGGGATGAAAAACTGTTTTTT.